This T cell receptor beta chain emerged from a study of PD-1 blockade in classical Hodgkin lymphoma. Study-wide points: Patients excluded were those beginning nivolumab under 1 year after ASCT. It was reported that newly diagnosed patients had less baseline TCR diversity than healthy donors.

Germline V gene sequence: CDR1 SGHTS, CDR2 YDEGEE. This CDR3 contains 17 residues. The V gene end was trimmed by 3 bases and the J gene end by 0 bases; junction bases not matched to a gene: 9. Each of the patients experienced relapse following autologous stem cell transplantation, and their brentuximab vedotin exposure differed. The authors purified CD4+ T cells from thawed PBMCs by magnetic negative selection. A note on this clone: Antigen: not known.

The data were produced by immunoSEQ multiplex PCR, yet TCRdb's version contains in-frame clones alone and is incomplete. The sample yields just under 30,000 clones, less than 90% seen once. The clonotype originates from a human donor with classical Hodgkin lymphoma. The gene calls are TRBV5-8 and TRBJ2-4; TRBD1 matches 7 bases. This specimen was CD4+ T cells from blood, taken at baseline. This CDR3 reads CASSWGQINLAKNIQYF. Written as DNA, the CDR3 is TGTGCCAGCAGCTGGGGACAGATTAACCTAGCCAAAAACATTCAGTACTTC. Full variable domain (outside the CDR3, taken from reference TRBV5-8 and TRBJ2-4): EAGVTQSPTHLIKTRGQQATLRCSPISGHTSVYWYQQALGLGLQFLLWYDEGEERNRGNFPPRFSGRQFPNYSSELNVNALELEDSALYLCASSWGQINLAKNIQYFGAGTRLSVL.